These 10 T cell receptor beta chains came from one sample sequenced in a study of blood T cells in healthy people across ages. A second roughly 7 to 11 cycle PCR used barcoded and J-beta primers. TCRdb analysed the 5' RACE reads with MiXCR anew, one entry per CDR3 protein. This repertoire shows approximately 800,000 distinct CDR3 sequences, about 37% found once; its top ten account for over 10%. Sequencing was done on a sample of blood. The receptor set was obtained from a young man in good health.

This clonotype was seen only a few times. CDR3 sequence reads: CASSFLGQHIFYGYTF. As DNA, the CDR3 is TGTGCCAGCAGCTTTTTGGGACAGCATATCTTCTATGGCTACACCTTC. The chain couples TRBV7-2 to TRBJ1-2, with 7 bases aligning to TRBD1. Unmatched junction bases numbered 11, after V lost 3 bases and J lost 4 bases. Germline-derived CDR1 and CDR2 are SGHTA and FQGNSA. The CDR3 covers 16 residues.

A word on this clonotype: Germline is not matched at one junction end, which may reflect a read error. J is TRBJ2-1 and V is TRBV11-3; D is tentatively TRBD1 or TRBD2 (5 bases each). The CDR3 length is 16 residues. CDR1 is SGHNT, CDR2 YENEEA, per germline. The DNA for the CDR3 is TGTGCCGGCAGCCAATCCGGGGCCGGGTCCTACAATGAGCAGTTCTTC. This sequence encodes CAGSQSGAGSYNEQFF.

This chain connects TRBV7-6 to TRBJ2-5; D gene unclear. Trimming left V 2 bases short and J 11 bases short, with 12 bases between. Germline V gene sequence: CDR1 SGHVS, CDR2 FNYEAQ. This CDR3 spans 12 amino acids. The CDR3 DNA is TGTGCCAGCAGCTTAAATCTCGGTGAGCAGTACTTC. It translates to CASSLNLGEQYF.

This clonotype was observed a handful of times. CDR3 sequence (DNA): TGTGCCAGTAGTATCGGATCCCCAGATACGCAGTATTTT. Protein: CASSIGSPDTQYF. The V call is TRBV19, the J call TRBJ2-3; the D is unclear. This CDR3 is built from 13 residues. The V gene's germline CDR1 is LNHDA and CDR2 SQIVND (reference sequence). Trimming pared 3 bases from V and 4 bases from J, leaving 8 bases between.

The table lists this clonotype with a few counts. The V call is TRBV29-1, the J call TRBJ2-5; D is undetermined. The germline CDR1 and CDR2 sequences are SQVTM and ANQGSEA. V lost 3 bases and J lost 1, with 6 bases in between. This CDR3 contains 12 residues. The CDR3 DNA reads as TGCAGCGTTGACGTTGGCCAAGAGACCCAGTACTTC. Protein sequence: CSVDVGQETQYF.

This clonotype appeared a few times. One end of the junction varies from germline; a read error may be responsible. CDR3 in DNA: TGCAGTGCTAGACCCAGCGGCGGAAGCTCCTATAATTCACCCCCCCACTTT. This sequence encodes CSARPSGGSSYNSPPHF. V is TRBV20-1 and J is TRBJ1-6; D is ambiguous. Per the germline V gene, CDR1 is DFQATT and CDR2 is SNEGSKA (reference sequence). This CDR3 is 17 amino acids long.

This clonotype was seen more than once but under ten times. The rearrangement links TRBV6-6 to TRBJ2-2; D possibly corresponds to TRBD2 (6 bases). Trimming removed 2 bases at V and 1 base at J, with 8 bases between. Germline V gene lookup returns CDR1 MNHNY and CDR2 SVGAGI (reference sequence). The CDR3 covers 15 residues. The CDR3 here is CASSYGTENTGELFF. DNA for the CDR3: TGTGCCAGCAGTTACGGGACTGAGAACACCGGGGAGCTGTTTTTT.

The CDR3 region is CASSLESVSSGNTIYF. In DNA form, the CDR3 reads TGTGCCAGCAGCTTAGAGTCGGTGAGCTCTGGAAACACCATATATTTT. The chain combines TRBV7-2 with TRBJ1-3; D not resolved. The V end lost 1 base, the J end lost 0 bases, and 10 bases lay between the germline ends. In germline, CDR1 is SGHTA, CDR2 FQGNSA. The CDR3 is 16 amino acids.

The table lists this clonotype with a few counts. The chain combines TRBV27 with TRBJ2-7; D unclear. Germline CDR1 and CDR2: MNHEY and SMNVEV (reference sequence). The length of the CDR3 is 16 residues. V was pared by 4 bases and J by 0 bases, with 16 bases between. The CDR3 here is CASSSPGTKSSYEQYF. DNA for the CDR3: TGTGCCAGCAGTTCGCCGGGCACCAAAAGCTCCTACGAGCAGTACTTC.

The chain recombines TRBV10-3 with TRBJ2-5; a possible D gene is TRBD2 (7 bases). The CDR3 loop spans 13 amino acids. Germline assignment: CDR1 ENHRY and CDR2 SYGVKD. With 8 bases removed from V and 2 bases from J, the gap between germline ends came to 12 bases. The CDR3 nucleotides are TGTGCCATCGGCGGGGGACATCAAGAGACCCAGTACTTC. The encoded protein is CAIGGGHQETQYF.